This TCR beta chain was captured by sequencing in a study of cytomegalovirus exposure and HLA in healthy donors (dated by TCRdb to about 2017). About the study as a whole: In an earlier analysis of 587 of the donors, around 300 Gb of sequence data and 117 million unique TCR beta sequences from about 180 million T cells were reported. Roughly 300 gigabases of sequencing data and approximately 84 million unique TCR sequences were included in an early release covering 550 to 650 HLA-typed donors. Among the roughly 410 genotyped donors, around 81% belonged to the genetic ancestry cluster associated with self-reported Caucasian donors. The aim of the study was to test whether cataloging public T cell receptors could identify signatures of past pathogen exposure. The study used immunosequencing to profile the T cell repertoires of 666 subjects and linked those repertoires to cytomegalovirus serostatus. Along with the approximately 650-subject first cohort, a separate validation cohort of some 130 different subjects was used. High-throughput TCR immunosequencing, statistical association of individual TCRs with disease status, and machine learning were combined to predict cytomegalovirus infection status. In a later analysis, previously published TCR beta repertoires from more than 500 donors were re-analyzed and high-resolution HLA genotyping was added so that TCR occurrence patterns could be studied. The later analysis used no new phenotypic data to find candidate immune exposures, relying instead on TCR beta sequences and their occurrence across donors. To decide whether each TCR beta V gene segment behaved as functional or pseudogenic, an earlier analysis of 587 of the donors relied on high-throughput TCR beta sequencing. Donor age, sex, ethnicity and CMV serostatus were compiled together with the repertoire data. A later genetic analysis used genome-wide SNP genotypes for about three fifths of the roughly 700 donors, treating that subset as a discovery cohort. Every discovery cohort repertoire had been produced on one sequencing platform. Class I and class II HLA loci were covered by the typing at four-digit resolution. Typing coverage varied by locus: about 629-640 donors for A, B, C, DRB1 and DQB1; about 520 for DQA1; over 600 for DPA1; around 450 for DPB1. Roughly 5 DR-DQ haplotypes were handled as single units for association and clustering, since linkage in the cohort was strong. On average, around 200,000 unique TCR beta nucleotide sequences were sequenced per donor among a few hundred genotyped donors of the cohort, with about 19% of those sequences being non-productive.

V has 0 bases trimmed and J has 5 bases trimmed; junction bases matching no gene number 11. The CDR3 goes from the cysteine to the phenylalanine over 17 residues. The CDR3 DNA has 51 bases and is translated from base 1. The germline V gene (reference sequence) supplies CDR1 WNHNN and CDR2 SYGVQD. As to this clone: What this receptor recognizes is not known. No clone much larger than this one lies a single base away; base qualities are absent.

The protocol used for the library was the immunoSEQ multiplex PCR assay. The multiplex PCR relied on a mix of 60 forward primers for TCR Vbeta segments and 13 reverse primers for TCR Jbeta segments. The CDR3 region of rearranged TCR beta genes was amplified from genomic DNA with a multiplex PCR assay. The Illumina HiSeq System was used to sequence the amplified TCR beta libraries as 87-base-pair reads. For the original study's pipeline: In a later analysis, roughly 80 million unique TCR beta chains were counted across the approximately 640 repertoires, and approximately 11 million of these chains were shared by at least two donors. To remove PCR and sequencing errors, raw reads were error-corrected and collapsed into unique sequences using a nearest-neighbor algorithm that merged closely related sequences. V, D and J gene segments were assigned by aligning CDR3 sequences to IMGT reference sequences. For a sequence to be retained, a match of at least six nucleotides to both a V gene segment and a J gene segment was required. Rearrangements were classified as productive when the CDR3 lacked stop codons and remained in frame with V and J, and all other rearrangements were classified as non-productive. CDR3 was defined by IMGT convention, running from the second conserved V-encoded cysteine to the conserved J-encoded phenylalanine. The earlier analysis of about 640 of the donors excluded any sequence lacking an unambiguous match to a single V gene segment. In an earlier analysis of around 600 of the donors, V segments were called functional above 56.7% productive rearrangements and were called segregating when the between-donor standard deviation exceeded 5%. A statistical classification framework was developed to diagnose cytomegalovirus status using the catalog of TCR beta chain sequences. V and J gene assignment, in a later analysis, came from comparing TCR nucleotide sequences with IMGT/GENE-DB human TR gene sequences. The TCRdist pipeline was used in a later analysis to assign CDR3 sequences and most-parsimonious VDJ recombination scenarios. In a later analysis, each TCR beta chain was defined by its CDR3 amino acid sequence together with its V-gene family, and reads without a unique V-gene family were excluded. A later analysis removed 592 highly shared, low-generation-probability nucleotide sequences to deal with suspected cross-contamination and a sequencing artifact. A later analysis calculated a clonal expansion index for each public chain from normalized within-repertoire ranks of inferred template counts. In a later analysis, generation probabilities were computed using a VDJ recombination model fitted to out-of-frame rearrangements, and the results were checked against IGoR. A later analysis scored TCR-TCR, TCR-HLA and TCR-CMV co-occurrence with hypergeometric tests, applying a repertoire-size bias correction to TCR pairs. In a later analysis, false discovery rates were estimated by permuting HLA or CMV assignments 20 times. A later analysis grouped co-occurring TCRs with DBSCAN, adding TCRdist sequence similarity when clustering within HLA-allele-positive subsets. Repertoires with fewer than 30,000 or more than 120,000 public chains, plus five repertoires with anomalous nucleotide sharing, were excluded from co-occurrence clustering. TCRdb's version of the immuneACCESS table is confined to in-frame rearrangements and falls short of the full clone set. An unresolved V gene accounts for under half of the shortfall where checked; the remainder is of unknown origin. V and J calls and clone size follow that table, whereas D and trimming were derived from the DNA. This sample comprises around 100,000 clones, 70% to 85% of them detected only once. Under 2.5% of the sample is taken by the ten largest.

On the study overall, not on this receptor specifically: Some IMGT-functional V segments, including TRBV6-2 and TRBV6-3, could not be told apart with the 87-base-pair reads, so those segments were excluded. For the cohort, immune exposure information was limited to CMV serostatus. The sequencing pipeline was judged likely to have produced a cluster of highly shared sequence variants as a technical artifact. Only TCR beta chains were sequenced in this cohort, and the absence of alpha or paired-chain data limited detectable features. The presence/absence analyses assumed that sequencing depth was roughly uniform across donors, and that assumption may not be true. An earlier analysis of approximately 600 of the donors showed that most TCR beta V segments appeared in productive rearrangements either about 87% or about 30% of the time, which broadly matched IMGT annotations. A later genetic analysis associated a missense DCLRE1C variant with V-gene and J-gene trimming of TCR beta chains, and an independent cohort replicated the association. According to a later genetic analysis, donors in an Asian-associated ancestry cluster had fewer N-insertions in productive TCRs than the approximately 700-donor mean. Assigning TCR associations to individual alleles was difficult when HLA alleles, especially DR and DQ, strongly co-occurred. Because HLA typing was missing for some donors at each locus, association tests included only the typed subset. The study listed approximately 150 TCR beta chains as associated with cytomegalovirus. While some public TCRs were present in many individuals, most TCR sequences turned up only very rarely across donors. According to the authors, the approach could potentially be generalized to other disease states and immunological phenotypes. In vitro tests confirmed that a few of the cytomegalovirus-associated TCR beta chains recognize cytomegalovirus antigens. A further reported finding was that TCR beta sequences accurately predicted the HLA-A and HLA-B alleles for most subjects in the first cohort. Correlated functional status among segregating V segments might reflect linkage disequilibrium, but an unknown experimental factor could not be ruled out. According to a later analysis, parvovirus B19, influenza, CMV and Epstein-Barr virus appeared linked to several top co-occurrence clusters. Because counts were too low, 15 or so rarely observed V segments, including chromosome 9 orphons, were excluded from the earlier analysis of several hundred of the donors. In a later analysis, around 17,000 TCR beta sequences were associated with specific HLA alleles at a false discovery rate of 0.05. In a later analysis, the rate of TCR association differed among HLA loci, with DRB1 alleles having the most associated TCRs and HLA-C alleles having the fewest. In a later analysis, HLA-associated TCR beta chains were found to be more clonally expanded and to have lower generation probabilities than equally common non-associated chains. A later analysis found that most CMV-associated TCR beta chains appeared HLA-restricted, with HLA associations seemingly driven largely by CMV exposure. Cytomegalovirus status was reported to be diagnosed by the classifier with high specificity and sensitivity in both the original and validation cohorts.

The cohort was made up of approximately 670 healthy bone marrow donors. At the time of sampling, all cohort members were nominally healthy, though unrecorded immune exposures were likely present. The donor was CMV seronegative and was included in the group of around 320 seronegative cohort members. Each donor provided a peripheral blood sample, and peripheral blood mononuclear cells were used for TCR beta sequencing. The Qiagen DNeasy Blood Extraction Kit was used to extract genomic DNA from the blood cell samples. The chain uses TRBV10-1 and TRBJ2-5; a stretch of 8 junction bases matches TRBD2. Material for sequencing was PBMCs. This TCR was sampled from a young man in good health and CMV-seronegative. The CDR3 is CASSESITGGPVETQYF. The sequenced DNA: TGCGCCAGCAGTGAGTCGATAACGGGAGGGCCGGTGGAGACCCAGTACTTC.